A single sample is the source of the 2 T cell receptor beta chains below, sequenced in a study of cytomegalovirus exposure and HLA in healthy donors. The study ran its PCR with 60 Vbeta and 13 Jbeta primers. Sequenced by immunoSEQ multiplex PCR; TCRdb stores in-frame clones only, minus some. The sample lists 75,000 to 90,000 clones, just under 80% occurring once. The sample comprised PBMCs. The receptors here all came from a woman aged 40 to 55 in good health and CMV-seropositive.

The V call is TRBV7-2, the J call TRBJ1-1; D is undetermined. CDR3 size: 11 residues. The germline V and J ends were trimmed by 6 bases and 5 bases, with 7 bases remaining between them. Germline CDR1 reads SGHTA; CDR2 reads FQGNSA. The CDR3 loop reads CASRPGTEAFF. CDR3 nucleotide sequence: TGTGCCAGCAGACCCGGGACTGAAGCTTTCTTT.

The rearrangement links TRBV19 to TRBJ2-1, with D possibly TRBD2 on 7 matching bases. The CDR3 is 14 amino acids. V lost 2 bases and J 10 bases, leaving 15 bases between the germline ends. The germline gives CDR1 LNHDA, CDR2 SQIVND (reference sequence). The CDR3 loop is CASSIWGGVDEQFF. DNA of the CDR3: TGTGCCAGTAGTATATGGGGGGGCGTTGACGAGCAGTTCTTC.